This T cell receptor beta chain was sequenced in a study of control samples from healthy donors and cancer patients. TCRdb's copy holds only in-frame clones and misses some; the assay was immunoSEQ multiplex PCR. This table has 120,000 to 150,000 clones, 75% to 90% appearing once. From germline, CDR1 is SQVTM and CDR2 ANQGSEA. This CDR3 region has 13 residues. Trimming left V 7 bases short and J 6 bases short, with 13 bases between. The TCR sequence derives from a man aged 25-45 years in good health. Sequenced input: blood. The gene calls are TRBV29-1 and TRBJ1-6; D gene ambiguous. The CDR3 DNA reads as TGCAGCGGGAGAGACGGAATTAATTCACCCCTCCACTTT. This encodes CSGRDGINSPLHF.